The 29 T cell receptor beta chains below were found in one sample sequenced in a study of T cells in Graves' hyperthyroidism and ophthalmopathy (dated by TCRdb to between 2018 and 2020). Receptors were amplified or captured by multiplex PCR. TCRdb shows the sequencer as Illumina HiSeq 2000. Amplification of TCR beta CDR3 regions was carried out from RNA transcripts. The first round of RT-PCR for the TCR CDR3 was performed with the HTBI primer set and the Qiagen OneStep RT-PCR kit. Through fastp at Q25 and MiXCR, TCRdb rebuilt clones from the public reads, retaining in-frame beta chains. Every distinct CDR3 protein forms one entry, paired with its most common genes and DNA. The sample contains a few hundred thousand distinct CDR3 sequences, about 13% of them found a single time. 5.3% of the sample comes from the top ten. The sample was blood. These receptors came from a woman younger than 30 with Graves' hyperthyroidism.

This clonotype appeared many times. The rearrangement joins TRBV3-1 to TRBJ1-1; 7 bases map to TRBD1. Looked up from germline, CDR1 is LGHDT and CDR2 is YNNKEL (reference sequence). The trim removed 1 base at V and 1 base at J, leaving 12 bases unmatched. This CDR3 has 18 amino acids. Here the CDR3 reads CASSQGSRIGGANTEAFF. In DNA form, the CDR3 reads TGTGCCAGCAGCCAAGGGAGTCGAATAGGGGGCGCGAACACTGAAGCTTTCTTT.

This clonotype was found many times. V is TRBV20-1 and J is TRBJ1-1; 7 bases map to TRBD1. Germline values: CDR1 DFQATT, CDR2 SNEGSKA (reference sequence). The CDR3 runs 14 residues. Losses at the gene ends were 4 bases for V and 3 bases for J; bases not matched to a gene: 8. The CDR3 spells CSATGGRVDTEAFF. The CDR3 bases are TGCAGTGCTACAGGGGGAAGGGTGGACACTGAAGCTTTCTTT.

This clonotype showed up many times. This chain joins TRBV20-1 and TRBJ2-7, with D possibly matching TRBD1 (5 bases). The V end lost 0 bases, the J end lost 0 bases, and 12 bases lay between the germline ends. Germline CDR1 DFQATT, CDR2 SNEGSKA (reference sequence). The CDR3 spans 15 residues. The CDR3 nucleotides read TGCAGTGCTAGAGATAGTGGCAGGGTCTCCTACGAGCAGTACTTC. Translating gives CSARDSGRVSYEQYF.

Only a few counts were recorded for this clonotype. A much bigger clone sits one base away, suggesting this may be a read error. The gene calls are TRBV2 and TRBJ2-2; TRBD1 aligns across 7 bases. Germline CDR1 reads SNHLY; CDR2 reads FYNNEI. The CDR3 sequence is 15 residues long. The CDR3: CASSPGQFVLGELVF. In DNA form, the CDR3 reads TGTGCCAGCAGTCCGGGACAGTTTGTCCTGGGGGAGCTGGTTTTT. The whole variable domain, remainder taken from reference TRBV2 and TRBJ2-2, is EPEVTQTPSHQVTQMGQEVILRCVPISNHLYFYWYRQILGQKVEFLVSFYNNEISEKSEIFDDQFSVERPDGSNFTLKIRSTKLEDSAMYFCASSPGQFVLGELVFGEGSRLTVL.

The chain recombines TRBV6-5 with TRBJ1-1, with a possible D match to TRBD1 (5 bases). V was shortened by 3 bases and J by 6 bases, with 11 bases between the two germline ends. This CDR3 is built from 13 residues. CDR1 MNHEY and CDR2 SVGAGI come from the germline V gene. CDR3 loop: CASSYDGASEAFF. CDR3 nucleotide sequence: TGTGCCAGCAGTTATGACGGGGCCTCTGAAGCTTTCTTT.

In this sample, this clonotype turned up many times. Here the CDR3 reads CASSLGAGPRSTDTQYF. The CDR3 DNA reads TGTGCCAGCAGCTTGGGGGCGGGGCCCCGCAGCACAGATACGCAGTATTTT. The chain joins TRBV7-2 to TRBJ2-3, with D perhaps being TRBD1 or TRBD2 (6 bases each). The CDR3 is 17 residues long. In germline, CDR1 is SGHTA, CDR2 FQGNSA. Trimming left V 3 bases short and J 0 bases short, with 16 bases between. The full variable domain, rest sourced from reference TRBV7-2 and TRBJ2-3, is GAGVSQSPSNKVTEKGKDVELRCDPISGHTALYWYRQSLGQGLEFLIYFQGNSAPDKSGLPSDRFSAERTGGSVSTLTIQRTQQEDSAVYLCASSLGAGPRSTDTQYFGPGTRLTVL.

This clonotype was seen a handful of times. The V call is TRBV4-1, the J call TRBJ1-2; the D gene is possibly TRBD1 (5 bases). V lost 0 bases and J 4 bases, leaving 21 bases between the germline ends. This CDR3 has 18 amino acids. Germline CDR1 is MGHRA and CDR2 is YSYEKL. The CDR3 loop is CASSQDPPGGADIYGYTF. For the CDR3, the DNA is TGCGCCAGCAGCCAAGATCCCCCCGGAGGGGCGGACATCTATGGCTACACCTTC.

The V and J genes are TRBV12-3 or TRBV12-4 and TRBJ2-1; 10 nucleotides align to TRBD2. CDR3 size: 16 residues. V lost 6 bases to trimming and J lost 5 bases; unmatched junction nucleotides: 10. The CDR3 DNA sequence: TGTGCCAGCAGGTCAGAACTAGCGGGGCGCCACAATGAGCAGTTCTTC. It encodes CASRSELAGRHNEQFF.

This clonotype was picked up many times. J is TRBJ2-7 and V is TRBV5-5; 9 bases are a match to TRBD2. Germline V CDR1 and CDR2: SGHKS, YYEKEE (reference sequence). The CDR3 consists of 15 residues. Trimming removed 0 bases from V and 3 bases from J; junction bases left unmatched: 4. CDR3 region: CASSLVASGNYEQYF. The CDR3 region has the DNA TGTGCCAGCAGCTTGGTAGCTAGCGGGAACTACGAGCAGTACTTC.

This clonotype was seen more than once but under ten times. The CDR3 region has the DNA TGCGCCAGCAGTGAGTCACCCCAAGAGACCCAGTACTTC. It specifies CASSESPQETQYF. The chain employs TRBV10-1 and TRBJ2-5; no reliable D call. This CDR3 comprises 13 residues. Trimming pared 0 bases from V and 1 base from J, leaving 3 bases between. Germline assignment: CDR1 WNHNN and CDR2 SYGVQD (reference sequence).

On this clonotype: This may stem from a read error, because a much larger clone lies one nucleotide away. The chain couples TRBV30 to TRBJ1-2; 9 bases are shared with TRBD1. Germline CDR1 is GTSNPN and CDR2 is SVGIG (reference sequence). The length of the CDR3 is 13 residues. DNA of the CDR3: TGTGCCTGGCGTGTACAGGGGGCGAATGGCTACACCTTC. The encoded protein is CAWRVQGANGYTF.

In its sample, this clonotype was seen many times. The chain recombines TRBV7-8 with TRBJ2-2, with unresolved D. CDR1 and CDR2 (germline): SGHVS, FQNEAQ. Deletions cut 4 bases from V and 4 bases from J, with 7 bases between. The CDR3 runs 13 residues. The CDR3 nucleotides are TGTGCCAGCAGCTATGTCCTCACCGGGGAGCTGTTTTTT. Translated, it gives CASSYVLTGELFF.

This clonotype was counted many times. V usage is TRBV7-9 and J usage is TRBJ2-7; D might be TRBD1 or TRBD2, each matching 5 bases. Germline CDR1 and CDR2: SEHNR and FQNEAQ (reference sequence). The CDR3 covers 15 residues. With 3 bases removed from V and 3 bases from J, the gap between germline ends came to 15 bases. For the CDR3, the DNA is TGTGCCAGCAGCTTGGGTTTGGGGGTGTACTACGAGCAGTACTTC. It codes for CASSLGLGVYYEQYF.

This clonotype came up many times. The genes are TRBV20-1 and TRBJ1-5, with no clear D. The CDR3 is 14 residues long. CDR1 and CDR2 (germline): DFQATT, SNEGSKA (reference sequence). V dropped 6 bases and J dropped 6 bases, with 18 bases sitting between them. CDR3 in amino acids: CSAPIMGLGQPQHF. The CDR3 region has the DNA TGCAGTGCCCCCATTATGGGGTTGGGTCAGCCCCAGCATTTT.

This clonotype was seen repeatedly, ten times or more. This chain connects TRBV6-1 to TRBJ2-7, with TRBD2 matching over 10 bases. This CDR3 has 15 residues. The V gene's germline CDR1 is MNHNS and CDR2 SASEGT. The J segment lost 4 bases and the V segment lost 6 bases, leaving 9 bases of the junction unmatched. The CDR3 sequence is CASSGPGLATYEQYF. In DNA, the CDR3 is TGTGCCAGCAGCGGCCCGGGACTAGCGACATACGAGCAGTACTTC.

This clonotype was observed a few times. V gene TRBV10-3 combines with J gene TRBJ2-5, with 10 bases matching TRBD1. V was clipped by 2 bases and J by 10 bases; unmatched bases: 7. Germline CDR1 reads ENHRY; CDR2 reads SYGVKD. The CDR3 is 14 amino acids. Written as DNA, the CDR3 is TGTGCCATCAGTGAGGCGACAGGGGGCAGAGGCCAGTACTTC. Its translation: CAISEATGGRGQYF.

Worth noting for this clonotype: A much bigger clone sits one base away, suggesting this may be a read error. CDR3 amino acids: CASSLTGGPGHIQYF. The CDR3 bases are TGCGCCAGCAGCTTGACCGGGGGGCCAGGGCACATTCAGTACTTC. V is TRBV5-1 and J is TRBJ2-4; D may be TRBD2 (7 bases). The CDR3 extends over 15 amino acids. Germline V gives CDR1 SGHRS, CDR2 YFSETQ. V lost 1 base and J lost 8, with 16 bases in between.

In this sample, this clonotype turned up many times. This rearrangement joins TRBV6-1 to TRBJ1-5; D gene uncertain. The V gene's germline CDR1 is MNHNS and CDR2 SASEGT. The CDR3 consists of 13 residues. V was shortened by 7 bases and J by 2 bases, with 9 bases between the two germline ends. CDR3 amino acids: CASTHSGNQPQHF. CDR3 in DNA: TGTGCCAGCACCCACAGCGGCAATCAGCCCCAGCATTTT.

This clonotype was seen repeatedly, ten times or more. The rearrangement joins TRBV10-3 to TRBJ2-6; maybe TRBD1 (5 bases). Trimming shortened V by 5 bases and J by 4 bases, and 12 bases separated the two germline ends. The CDR3 is made up of 15 amino acids. Germline-derived CDR1 and CDR2 are ENHRY and SYGVKD. CDR3 in amino acids: CAISSQGGGANVLTF. The CDR3 DNA is TGTGCCATCAGTAGCCAGGGCGGCGGGGCCAACGTCCTGACTTTC.

Concerning this clonotype: A clone one base away is much larger, so this may be a read error. The chain joins TRBV12-3 or TRBV12-4 to TRBJ2-5; 7 nucleotides line up with TRBD2. The CDR3 totals 16 residues. The CDR3 DNA reads as TGTGCCAACAGTCCTTTTAGCGGGCCTTGGCGAGAGACCCAGTACTTC. This sequence encodes CANSPFSGPWRETQYF.

This clonotype was seen more than once but under ten times. The chain links TRBV27 to TRBJ2-2; tentatively, D is TRBD1 (5 bases). Germline V gene sequence: CDR1 MNHEY, CDR2 SMNVEV (reference sequence). The CDR3 is 16 residues long. V dropped 3 bases and J dropped 4 bases, with 15 bases sitting between them. The CDR3 here is CASSLRQGPGTGELFF. The CDR3 nucleotides read TGTGCCAGCAGTTTGCGGCAGGGTCCCGGCACCGGGGAGCTGTTTTTT.

Many counts were recorded for this clonotype. The gene calls are TRBV7-9 and TRBJ1-1; no clear D gene. CDR1 SEHNR and CDR2 FQNEAQ come from the germline V gene (reference sequence). V dropped 7 bases and J dropped 0 bases, with 9 bases sitting between them. The CDR3 sequence is 13 residues long. CDR3 bases: TGTGCCAGCATGCGACTGATGAACACTGAAGCTTTCTTT. This codes for CASMRLMNTEAFF.

The chain joins TRBV10-2 to TRBJ2-7, with no clear D. This CDR3 contains 16 residues. The V end was cut by 0 bases, the J end by 0 bases, with 12 bases between. CDR1 is WSHSY, CDR2 SAAADI, per germline. CDR3 sequence: CASSESLASSSYEQYF. CDR3 DNA sequence: TGCGCCAGCAGTGAGTCGTTGGCTTCAAGCTCCTACGAGCAGTACTTC.

This clonotype was counted many times. This rearrangement joins TRBV28 to TRBJ2-1; D gene unclear. CDR1 and CDR2 (germline): MDHEN, SYDVKM. CDR3 length: 16 amino acids. V was trimmed by 5 bases and J by 4 bases, leaving 18 bases between them. The CDR3 region has the DNA TGTGCCAGCAGTCCTGTCCCGGGCCTACCATACAATGAGCAGTTCTTC. This encodes CASSPVPGLPYNEQFF.

This clonotype was recorded at least ten times. J is TRBJ1-5 and V is TRBV7-2; the D is unclear. Germline V CDR1 and CDR2: SGHTA, FQGNSA. CDR3 length: 16 amino acids. V shed 1 base and J shed 3 bases, with 13 bases lying between them. This CDR3 reads CASSLGGWGLNQPQHF. The CDR3 nucleotides read TGTGCCAGCAGCTTAGGTGGTTGGGGTCTCAATCAGCCCCAGCATTTT.

The chain carries TRBV19 and TRBJ1-1; D might be TRBD1 (5 bases). The CDR3 spans 14 residues. The ends were cut back, 3 bases at V and 5 bases at J, with 13 bases in the middle. Germline lookup yields CDR1 LNHDA and CDR2 SQIVND (reference sequence). Written as DNA, the CDR3 is TGTGCCAGTAGTATGGAACAGGTCTATACTGAAGCTTTCTTT. Protein: CASSMEQVYTEAFF.

This clonotype was seen at least ten times. The CDR3 reads CSARDTNSDTQYF. CDR3 nucleotide sequence: TGCAGTGCCCGGGACACAAATTCAGATACGCAGTATTTT. The chain employs TRBV20-1 and TRBJ2-3; TRBD1 is a possible D gene (6 bases). V shed 6 bases and J shed 4 bases, with 14 bases lying between them. The CDR3 totals 13 residues. Germline V gene lookup returns CDR1 DFQATT and CDR2 SNEGSKA (reference sequence).

This clonotype came up once. One base away lies a much larger clone, so this may be a sequencing read error. The V and J genes are TRBV6-2 or TRBV6-3 and TRBJ2-7, with 7 nucleotides matching TRBD1. The CDR3 is 15 amino acids. After removal of 8 bases from V and 4 bases from J, the junction contained 14 bases not matched to a gene. Germline values: CDR1 MNHEY, CDR2 SVGEGT. In DNA, the CDR3 is TGTGCCAGCGCAATACTACCGGAACAGGGGTACGAGCAGTACTTC. Residues: CASAILPEQGYEQYF.

This clonotype was seen repeatedly, ten times or more. As DNA, the CDR3 is TGTGCCAGCAGGCTTTTCGAACGGGACACAGATACGCAGTATTTT. Its protein is CASRLFERDTDTQYF. The rearrangement joins TRBV11-2 to TRBJ2-3; D is possibly TRBD2 (5 bases). Germline CDR1 reads SGHAT; CDR2 reads FQNNGV. Trimming removed 6 bases at V and 2 bases at J, with 15 bases between. The CDR3 has 15 residues.